This entry features one T cell receptor beta chain sequence. The data were obtained in a study of blood T cell repertoires in COVID-19. Study-wide background: Whether acute or convalescent, the COVID-19 samples came from the United States, Italy and Spain. Sources were T cells, B-cell-depleted T cells, or PBMCs; the material itself was cDNA or gDNA.

Per the original data handling: How many nucleated cells were present was estimated from reference gene primer amplification. Assay used: immunoSEQ multiplex PCR; TCRdb lists only in-frame clones, some missing. V and J calls plus clone size are reproduced from that table; the DNA served to infer D and trimming. The table has approximately 46,000 clones, around 78% seen once. Germline CDR1 is SGHTA and CDR2 is FQGNSA. The CDR3 consists of 13 residues. The V end was cut by 1 base, the J end by 2 bases, with 5 bases between. The sequence was collected from a human donor in a cohort sampled during active COVID-19. The genes are TRBV7-2 and TRBJ1-2, with no clear D. The specimen was peripheral blood. CDR3 protein: CASSLGANYGYTF. CDR3 coding DNA: TGTGCCAGCAGCTTAGGGGCCAACTATGGCTACACCTTC. The full variable domain, its missing parts supplied by reference TRBV7-2 and TRBJ1-2, is GAGVSQSPSNKVTEKGKDVELRCDPISGHTALYWYRQSLGQGLEFLIYFQGNSAPDKSGLPSDRFSAERTGGSVSTLTIQRTQQEDSAVYLCASSLGANYGYTFGSGTRLTVV.